The clone carrying this T cell receptor beta chain was counted a few times. These data originate in a study of blood T cell repertoires in COVID-19. Sequenced by immunoSEQ multiplex PCR; TCRdb stores in-frame clones only, minus some. This repertoire shows under 200,000 clones, approximately 87% found once; its top ten account for 0.7% to 0.95%. V gave up 3 bases and J gave up 14 bases, with 14 bases separating them. The CDR3 covers 13 residues. The germline gives CDR1 WSHSY, CDR2 SAAADI. This sequence originates from a woman aged 70-85 years with acute or convalescent COVID-19. The V and J genes are TRBV10-2 and TRBJ1-6; D not resolved. What was sequenced was peripheral blood. The CDR3 region has the DNA TGCGCCAGCAGTGACCGGGAGTCGGGGACCCTCCACTTT. Protein product: CASSDRESGTLHF.